A single sample gave rise to the 2 T cell receptor beta chains below, sequenced in a study of neurological immune-mediated disorders. MiXCR, applied by TCRdb to the 5' RACE reads, yields one record per CDR3 protein. Seen here are about 70,000 distinct CDR3 sequences, 3% to 4% observed once, and the top ten hold about 5%. Sequenced input: PBMCs. These TCRs come from a woman aged 50 to 60 with multiple sclerosis.

Only a few counts were recorded for this clonotype. A much larger clone differs by one base, so this may be a read error. This chain connects TRBV20-1 to TRBJ1-1; unclear D gene. This CDR3 region has 12 residues. Trimming left V 7 bases short and J 4 bases short, with 13 bases between. Per germline, CDR1 DFQATT and CDR2 SNEGSKA (reference sequence). In DNA, the CDR3 is TGCAGTGAAAGGGAGTTTGGCACTGAAGCTTTCTTT. It specifies CSEREFGTEAFF.

By its share, this clonotype is medium-sized. The rearrangement uses TRBV5-5 and TRBJ1-1; tentatively, D is TRBD1 (5 bases). V lost 1 base, J lost 1 base, and 5 bases lay in between. Germline assignment: CDR1 SGHKS and CDR2 YYEKEE (reference sequence). This CDR3 has 13 residues. CDR3 coding DNA: TGTGCCAGCAGCTTGACAGGGAACACTGAAGCTTTCTTT. Protein: CASSLTGNTEAFF.